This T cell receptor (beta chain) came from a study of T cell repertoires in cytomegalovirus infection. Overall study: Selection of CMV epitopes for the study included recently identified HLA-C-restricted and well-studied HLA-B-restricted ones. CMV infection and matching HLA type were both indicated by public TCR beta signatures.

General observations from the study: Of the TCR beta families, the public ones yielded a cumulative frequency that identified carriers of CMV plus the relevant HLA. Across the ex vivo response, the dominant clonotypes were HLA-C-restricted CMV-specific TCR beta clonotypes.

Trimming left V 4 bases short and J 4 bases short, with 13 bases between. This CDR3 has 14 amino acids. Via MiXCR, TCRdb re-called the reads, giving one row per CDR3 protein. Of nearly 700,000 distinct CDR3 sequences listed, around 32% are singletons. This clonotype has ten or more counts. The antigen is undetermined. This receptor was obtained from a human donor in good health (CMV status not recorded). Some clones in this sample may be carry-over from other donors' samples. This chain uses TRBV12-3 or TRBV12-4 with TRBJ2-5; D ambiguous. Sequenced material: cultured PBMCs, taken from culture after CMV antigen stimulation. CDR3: CASSSRDRGETQYF. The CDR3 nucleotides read TGTGCCAGCAGTTCACGAGACCGAGGAGAGACCCAGTACTTC.